This is a list of T cell receptor beta chains from one sample in a study of cytomegalovirus exposure and HLA in healthy donors. Measured with immunoSEQ multiplex PCR; TCRdb has only the in-frame clones, and not every one. The sample shows over 130,000 clones, roughly 87% of them seen only once. Sample: PBMCs. These receptors were obtained from a woman aged 40-49 years in good health and CMV-seronegative. CDR3s include the opening cysteine and the closing phenylalanine or tryptophan. D genes are given only for firm matches. Clone sizes are given selectively: once, few, many, or a class where the clone is expanded.

TRBJ1-3	TRBV14	.	.	CASSQDIGAGNTIYF	TGTGCCAGCAGCCAAGATATCGGGGCTGGAAACACCATATATTTT
TRBJ2-1	TRBV7-6	.	.	CASTPGGGNEQFF	TGTGCCAGCACCCCCGGTGGTGGCAATGAGCAGTTCTTC
TRBJ2-1	TRBV7-2	.	.	CASSLARVSSYNEQFF	TGTGCCAGCAGCTTAGCGCGGGTGAGCTCCTACAATGAGCAGTTCTTC
TRBJ2-1	TRBV13	TRBD2	.	CASSPLAGGSSYNEQFF	TGTGCCAGCAGTCCTCTAGCGGGAGGGAGCTCCTACAATGAGCAGTTCTTC
TRBJ2-5	TRBV10-2	.	.	CASSDPFQETQYF	TGCGCCAGCAGTGATCCTTTCCAAGAGACCCAGTACTTC
TRBJ2-1	TRBV2	.	.	CASSVRRAEARQFF	TGTGCCAGCAGTGTGAGGAGGGCAGAGGCGCGCCAGTTCTTC
TRBJ1-1	TRBV13	TRBD1	.	CASRQGLMNTEAFF	TGTGCCAGCCGACAGGGACTGATGAACACTGAAGCTTTCTTT
TRBJ2-5	TRBV27	.	.	CASRAAGSETQYF	TGTGCCAGCAGAGCAGCAGGGTCAGAGACCCAGTACTTC
TRBJ2-3	TRBV5-1	TRBD1	.	CASSFDRVSDTQYF	TGCGCCAGCAGCTTCGACAGGGTGTCAGATACGCAGTATTTT
TRBJ1-1	TRBV10-1	.	few	CASSSFTEAFF	TGCGCCAGCAGTTCGTTCACTGAAGCTTTCTTT
TRBJ2-7	TRBV11-2	TRBD2	.	CASSFAGGLYEQYF	TGTGCCAGCAGCTTTGCGGGAGGCCTCTACGAGCAGTACTTC
TRBJ1-2	TRBV5-4	.	.	CASSSAVGSNYGYTF	TGTGCCAGCAGCTCGGCTGTGGGCAGTAACTATGGCTACACCTTC
TRBJ1-5	TRBV15	.	.	CATSRDRDSYDQPQHF	TGTGCCACCAGCAGAGATCGTGACAGTTACGATCAGCCCCAGCATTTT
TRBJ2-1	TRBV7-9	.	once	CASGKGVGEQFF	TGTGCCAGCGGCAAGGGGGTGGGTGAGCAGTTCTTC
TRBJ1-4	TRBV5-6	.	few	CASSREEKLFF	TGTGCCAGCAGCAGAGAGGAAAAACTGTTTTTT
TRBJ1-5	TRBV5-1	.	once	CASTAGIVDQPQHF	TGCGCCAGCACTGCAGGGATCGTAGATCAGCCCCAGCATTTT
TRBJ1-5	TRBV7-6	.	.	CASSPYSNQPQHF	TGTGCCAGCAGCCCTTATAGCAATCAGCCCCAGCATTTT
TRBJ2-4	TRBV7-9	TRBD1	.	CASSTQGAKNIQYF	TGTGCCAGCAGCACACAGGGGGCCAAAAACATTCAGTACTTC
TRBJ1-1	TRBV5-4	TRBD1	.	CASRAGQGNTEAFF	TGTGCCAGCAGGGCGGGACAGGGAAACACTGAAGCTTTCTTT
TRBJ1-2	TRBV27	.	.	CASSQGPRRVGYTF	TGTGCCAGCAGTCAGGGCCCCCGGAGGGTTGGCTACACCTTC
TRBJ1-1	TRBV19	.	.	CASAAVVMGEAFF	TGTGCCAGTGCAGCGGTTGTTATGGGTGAAGCTTTCTTT
TRBJ2-1	TRBV13	.	.	CASSAPRTGFDEQFF	TGTGCCAGCAGCGCCCCCCGAACAGGGTTCGATGAGCAGTTCTTC
TRBJ2-5	TRBV7-9	.	.	CASRTGAETQYF	TGTGCCAGCAGGACTGGGGCAGAGACCCAGTACTTC
TRBJ2-5	TRBV4-1	TRBD2	.	CASSHPSGNEETQYF	TGCGCCAGCAGCCATCCTAGCGGGAACGAAGAGACCCAGTACTTC
TRBJ2-7	TRBV14	TRBD1	.	CASSQWPLGDRGVLEQYF	TGTGCCAGCAGCCAATGGCCCCTTGGGGACAGGGGGGTCCTCGAGCAGTACTTC
TRBJ1-4	TRBV7-6	.	.	CASSSGQTLFF	TGTGCCAGCAGCTCCGGACAGACGCTGTTTTTT
TRBJ1-4	TRBV2	.	.	CASTLDSTNEKLFF	TGTGCCAGCACCCTGGACAGTACTAATGAAAAACTGTTTTTT
TRBJ1-1	TRBV11-2	TRBD1	.	CASSIQGGITEAFF	TGTGCCAGCAGTATACAGGGGGGAATCACTGAAGCTTTCTTT
TRBJ1-2	TRBV7-9	.	.	CASSSASGYTF	TGTGCCAGCAGCTCAGCCTCGGGCTACACCTTC
TRBJ2-7	TRBV10-3	TRBD2	.	CAIRRGSGATYEQYF	TGTGCCATCAGAAGAGGTAGCGGGGCCACCTACGAGCAGTACTTC
TRBJ2-1	TRBV9	.	.	CASSGGSKNEQFF	TGTGCCAGCAGCGGGGGCTCCAAAAATGAGCAGTTCTTC
TRBJ2-3	TRBV5-5	.	.	CASQGPSYTDTQYF	TGTGCCAGCCAGGGGCCGAGTTACACAGATACGCAGTATTTT
TRBJ2-7	TRBV20-1	.	.	CSAYTGNEQYF	TGCAGTGCTTATACAGGGAACGAGCAGTACTTC
TRBJ1-2	TRBV25-1	TRBD1	.	CASTSTGTYGYTF	TGTGCCAGCACTTCGACAGGGACCTATGGCTACACCTTC
TRBJ2-2	TRBV5-1	.	.	CASMIAGRTGELFF	TGCGCCAGCATGATCGCGGGGCGCACCGGGGAGCTGTTTTTT
TRBJ2-6	TRBV10-3	.	once	CAISESIRDGSSGANVLTF	TGTGCCATCAGTGAGTCGATCCGGGACGGGAGCTCTGGGGCCAACGTCCTGACTTTC
TRBJ2-2	TRBV9	.	.	CASSVSPHSGTGELFF	TGTGCCAGCAGCGTTAGCCCGCACTCTGGCACCGGGGAGCTGTTTTTT
TRBJ2-6	TRBV7-2	.	.	CASSLGRPSGANVLTF	TGTGCCAGCAGCTTAGGGCGGCCCTCTGGGGCCAACGTCCTGACTTTC
TRBJ1-2	TRBV6-1	.	once	CATFLPSPAIGYTF	TGTGCCACCTTTCTACCGTCGCCAGCGATTGGCTACACCTTC
TRBJ2-5	TRBV2	.	.	CASAVGGVSETQYF	TGTGCCAGCGCGGTAGGCGGTGTGTCGGAGACCCAGTACTTC
TRBJ2-3	TRBV5-8	.	.	CASSPLQGDTQYF	TGTGCCAGCAGCCCACTCCAGGGAGATACGCAGTATTTT
TRBJ2-5	TRBV11-3	TRBD2	.	CASTIGTIQETQYF	TGTGCCAGCACTATAGGGACTATCCAAGAGACCCAGTACTTC
TRBJ2-3	TRBV5-1	TRBD2	.	CASSLAQLAGGGTDTQYF	TGCGCCAGCAGCTTGGCCCAATTAGCGGGAGGGGGCACAGATACGCAGTATTTT
TRBJ1-4	TRBV5-4	TRBD1	.	CASSQNRQGGEKLFF	TGTGCCAGCAGCCAGAACCGACAGGGGGGTGAAAAACTGTTTTTT
TRBJ1-2	TRBV28	.	.	CALTSPSVPYGYTF	TGTGCCCTTACCTCCCCCTCAGTCCCCTATGGCTACACCTTC
TRBJ2-7	TRBV7-9	TRBD2	.	CASSVTSGSSYEQYF	TGTGCCAGCAGCGTAACTAGCGGGAGTTCCTACGAGCAGTACTTC
TRBJ2-5	TRBV29-1	TRBD1	.	CSVQGQAAETQYF	TGCAGCGTCCAAGGACAGGCGGCTGAGACCCAGTACTTC
TRBJ2-5	TRBV5-1	.	.	CASSTTRTRGLQETQYF	TGCGCCAGCAGCACCACCAGGACTCGCGGGCTTCAAGAGACCCAGTACTTC
TRBJ2-5	TRBV7-9	TRBD2	.	CSSSLNPGGETQYF	TGTTCCAGCAGCCTAAATCCGGGAGGGGAGACCCAGTACTTC
TRBJ1-4	TRBV5-1	.	.	CASTAGFATNEKLFF	TGCGCCAGCACCGCGGGGTTCGCAACTAATGAAAAACTGTTTTTT
TRBJ2-5	TRBV6-5	.	.	CASSFDHRGTQYF	TGTGCCAGCAGCTTCGACCATCGGGGGACCCAGTACTTC
TRBJ2-2	TRBV6-6	.	.	CASSLSTGELFF	TGTGCCAGCAGTTTGAGCACCGGGGAGCTGTTTTTT
TRBJ2-7	TRBV7-9	TRBD1	.	CASSLVPGTGTYEQYF	TGTGCCAGCAGCTTAGTTCCTGGGACAGGTACCTACGAGCAGTACTTC
TRBJ2-3	TRBV25-1	TRBD2	.	CASSDSSGSAGHGTQYF	TGTGCCAGCAGTGATTCTAGCGGGAGCGCCGGACACGGTACGCAGTATTTT
TRBJ2-5	TRBV11-3	.	.	CASSRLEETQYF	TGTGCCAGCAGCCGCCTAGAAGAGACCCAGTACTTC
TRBJ2-7	TRBV6-5	TRBD2	.	CASSRTSGDYEQYF	TGTGCCAGCAGCCGGACTAGCGGGGACTACGAGCAGTACTTC
TRBJ2-1	TRBV11-3	TRBD2	.	CASGSGGSSYNEQFF	TGTGCCAGCGGGTCGGGAGGTAGCTCCTACAATGAGCAGTTCTTC